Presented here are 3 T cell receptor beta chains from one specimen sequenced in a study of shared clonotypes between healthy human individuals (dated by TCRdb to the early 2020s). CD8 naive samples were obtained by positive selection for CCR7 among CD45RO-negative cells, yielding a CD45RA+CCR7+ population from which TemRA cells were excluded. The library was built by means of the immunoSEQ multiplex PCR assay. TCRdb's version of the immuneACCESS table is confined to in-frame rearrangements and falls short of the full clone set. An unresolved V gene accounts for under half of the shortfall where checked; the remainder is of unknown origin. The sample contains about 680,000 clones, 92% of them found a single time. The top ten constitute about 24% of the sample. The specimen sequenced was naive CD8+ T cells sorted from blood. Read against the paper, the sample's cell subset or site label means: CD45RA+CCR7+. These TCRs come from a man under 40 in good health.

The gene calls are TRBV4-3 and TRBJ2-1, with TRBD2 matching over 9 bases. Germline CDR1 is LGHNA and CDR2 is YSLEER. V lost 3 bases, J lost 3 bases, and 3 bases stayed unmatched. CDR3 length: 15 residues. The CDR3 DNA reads TGCGCCAGCAGCCACTCTAGCGGGATCTACAATGAGCAGTTCTTC. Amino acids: CASSHSSGIYNEQFF.

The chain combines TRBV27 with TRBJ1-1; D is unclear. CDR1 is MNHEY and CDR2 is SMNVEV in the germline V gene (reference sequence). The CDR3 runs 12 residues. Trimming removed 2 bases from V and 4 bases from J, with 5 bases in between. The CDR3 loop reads CASSLISTEAFF. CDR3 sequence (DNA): TGTGCCAGCAGTTTAATTTCCACTGAAGCTTTCTTT.

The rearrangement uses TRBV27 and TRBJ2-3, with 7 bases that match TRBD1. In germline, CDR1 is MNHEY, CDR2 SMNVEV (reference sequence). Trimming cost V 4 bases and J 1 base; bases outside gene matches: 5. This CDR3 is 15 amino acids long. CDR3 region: CASSSGDRGTDTQYF. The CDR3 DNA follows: TGTGCCAGCAGTTCAGGAGACAGGGGCACAGATACGCAGTATTTT.